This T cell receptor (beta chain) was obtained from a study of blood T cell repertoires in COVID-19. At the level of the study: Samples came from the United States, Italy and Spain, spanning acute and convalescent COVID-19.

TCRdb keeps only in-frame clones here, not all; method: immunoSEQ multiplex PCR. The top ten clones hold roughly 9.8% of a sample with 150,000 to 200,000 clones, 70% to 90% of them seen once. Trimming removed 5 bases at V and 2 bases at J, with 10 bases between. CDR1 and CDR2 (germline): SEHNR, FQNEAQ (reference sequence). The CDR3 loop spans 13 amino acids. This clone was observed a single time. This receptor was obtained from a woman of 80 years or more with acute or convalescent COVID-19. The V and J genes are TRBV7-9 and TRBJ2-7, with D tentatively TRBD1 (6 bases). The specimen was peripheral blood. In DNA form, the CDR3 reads TGTGCCAGCAGCCAGGACAGAACCTACGAGCAGTACTTC. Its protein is CASSQDRTYEQYF.